The 5 T cell receptor beta chains reported below all come from one sample, sequenced in a study of blood T cell repertoires in COVID-19. Sequencing used immunoSEQ multiplex PCR; TCRdb keeps in-frame clones, though not all of them. Of around 78,000 clones in the sample, approximately 86% were seen once. The specimen sequenced was peripheral blood. These receptors all stem from a woman aged 55-69 years with acute or convalescent COVID-19.

The chain links TRBV7-3 to TRBJ2-1; no definite D call. The CDR3 is 13 residues long. V was trimmed by 5 bases and J by 5 bases, leaving 10 bases between them. Germline V gives CDR1 SGHTA, CDR2 FQGTGA. CDR3 region: CASSTYLDNEQFF. The CDR3 bases are TGTGCCAGCAGCACCTACCTCGACAATGAGCAGTTCTTC.

The chain employs TRBV2 and TRBJ1-1; 7 bases line up with TRBD1. Germline V CDR1 and CDR2: SNHLY, FYNNEI. The CDR3 loop spans 11 amino acids. V gave up 6 bases and J gave up 11 bases; unmatched junction bases: 6. CDR3 sequence (DNA): TGTGCCAGCAGGGCAACAGGGGATGCTTTCTTT. Translation: CASRATGDAFF.

The V and J genes are TRBV13 and TRBJ1-4, with D maybe TRBD1 (5 bases). CDR1 is PRHDT, CDR2 FYEKMQ, per germline (reference sequence). The length of the CDR3 is 15 residues. The ends were cut back, 6 bases at V and 5 bases at J, with 16 bases in the middle. As DNA, the CDR3 is TGTGCCAGCAGACAGACAGCGGGGCGAAATGAAAAACTGTTTTTT. As protein: CASRQTAGRNEKLFF.

The V gene is TRBV30, the J gene TRBJ1-1; 7 bases line up with TRBD1. Trimming removed 6 bases from V and 5 bases from J; junction bases left unmatched: 9. In germline, CDR1 is GTSNPN, CDR2 SVGIG (reference sequence). CDR3 length: 13 residues. Here the CDR3 DNA reads TGTGCCTGTAACAGACAGGGTGGTACTGAAGCTTTCTTT. This sequence encodes CACNRQGGTEAFF.

This chain connects TRBV18 to TRBJ1-1; 12 nucleotides agree with TRBD1. The CDR3 runs 15 residues. The V gene's germline CDR1 is KGHSH and CDR2 LQKENI. The ends lost 3 bases at V and 2 bases at J; junction bases unmatched: 1. CDR3: CASSPGTGGNTEAFF. In nucleotides, the CDR3 is TGTGCCAGCTCACCCGGGACAGGGGGCAACACTGAAGCTTTCTTT.